The table lists the clone carrying this TCR beta chain with many counts. The data stem from a study of T cells in Graves' hyperthyroidism and ophthalmopathy. TCR beta CDR3 regions were amplified from RNA transcripts. Researchers ran a first-round RT-PCR on the TCR CDR3 using the HTBI primer set. TCRdb reanalysed the multiplex PCR reads using MiXCR and keeps one entry per CDR3 protein. The sample yields about 610,000 distinct CDR3 sequences, roughly 15% seen once. CDR1 is SGHNT, CDR2 YYREEE, per germline (reference sequence). The CDR3 sequence is 16 residues long. V lost 2 bases, J lost 4 bases, and 18 bases lay in between.

The sequence came from a woman aged 40 to 50 with Graves' ophthalmopathy. The gene calls are TRBV5-4 and TRBJ1-2; D is possibly TRBD1 (5 bases). Sequencing was carried out using blood. CDR3 sequence reads: CASSLAPGMVRYGYTF. The DNA for the CDR3 is TGTGCCAGCAGCTTAGCCCCAGGGATGGTTCGCTATGGCTACACCTTC.